Below, 18 T cell receptor beta chains from the same sample are listed, as sequenced in a study of blood T cell repertoires in COVID-19 (dated by TCRdb to 2020 to 2021). Library creation used the immunoSEQ multiplex PCR assay. The immuneACCESS repertoire file appears here via TCRdb, limited to in-frame rearrangements. These files lack a portion of the clones; in checked studies, under half of the deficit traces to unresolved V genes, and the cause of the others is not known. This sample is represented by about 120,000 clones; roughly 78% of them were singletons. The top ten clonotypes cover under 20% of the sample. The material sequenced was peripheral blood. The receptor set was obtained from a man between 60 and 70 years old with active or convalescent COVID-19.

CDR3 in DNA: TGTGCCAGCAGCCAATCCCAGGGGAGCGGCGAGACCCAGTACTTC. This sequence encodes CASSQSQGSGETQYF. The chain links TRBV3-1 (or the pseudogene TRBV3-2) to TRBJ2-5; TRBD1 might be the D (6 bases). V was pared by 2 bases and J by 5 bases, with 15 bases between. The CDR3 length is 15 residues. In germline, CDR1 is LGHDT, CDR2 YNNKEL (reference sequence).

This clone was detected many times. The chain uses TRBV7-9 and TRBJ2-7; D possibly corresponds to TRBD2 (5 bases). CDR1 and CDR2 from the germline V gene are SEHNR and FQNEAQ (reference sequence). This CDR3 region has 12 residues. V was pared by 5 bases and J by 12 bases, with 17 bases between. The CDR3 protein is CASSASEAHAYF. CDR3 bases: TGTGCCAGCAGCGCGTCGGAGGCCCACGCGTACTTC.

This clone has just a few counts. The V gene is TRBV29-1, the J gene TRBJ1-5; TRBD1 aligns across 8 bases. The CDR3 covers 13 residues. CDR1 is SQVTM and CDR2 is ANQGSEA in the germline V gene. V trimming: 7 bases; J trimming: 5 bases; junction bases outside the gene matches: 7. This CDR3 reads CSARRGQDQPQHF. The CDR3 DNA is TGCAGCGCGCGCAGGGGGCAGGATCAGCCCCAGCATTTT.

The chain combines TRBV5-4 with TRBJ2-1; D call uncertain. V dropped 2 bases and J dropped 7 bases, with 7 bases sitting between them. The CDR3 is 12 amino acids. Germline V gene lookup returns CDR1 SGHNT and CDR2 YYREEE (reference sequence). Here the CDR3 reads CASSFVPNEQFF. CDR3 nucleotides: TGTGCCAGCAGCTTTGTTCCGAATGAGCAGTTCTTC.

This chain connects TRBV6-1 to TRBJ1-2, with D maybe TRBD1 (6 bases). Germline values: CDR1 MNHNS, CDR2 SASEGT. Trimming stripped 2 bases from V and 7 bases from J, with 11 bases between. The CDR3 loop spans 13 amino acids. This chain's CDR3 is CASSEQGYSGYTF. The CDR3 DNA reads as TGTGCCAGCAGTGAACAGGGGTATAGTGGCTACACCTTC.

The rearrangement joins TRBV21-1 to TRBJ2-7; the table gives TRBD1 as D, unverified against the DNA. TRBV21-1 is recorded as a pseudogene. The CDR3 spans 21 residues. CDR3: CASSKRDRGPAGGDPSYEQYF. The CDR3 DNA sequence: TGTGCCAGCAGCAAAAGGGACAGGGGGCCCGCGGGAGGTGACCCCTCCTACGAGCAGTACTTC.

V usage is TRBV24-1 and J usage is TRBJ2-2; D is ambiguous. Trimming removed 8 bases at V and 6 bases at J, with 6 bases between. CDR3 size: 11 residues. The germline gives CDR1 KGHDR, CDR2 SFDVKD. CDR3 coding DNA: TGTGCCACCAAATCGGCCGGGGAGCTGTTTTTT. As protein: CATKSAGELFF.

This clone has a count of ten or more. The gene calls are TRBV9 and TRBJ2-7; D is possibly TRBD2 (6 bases). Germline V lookup: CDR1 SGDLS, CDR2 YYNGEE. V was pared by 0 bases and J by 3 bases, with 13 bases between. The CDR3 loop spans 15 amino acids. CDR3 residues: CASSVGGEKVYEQYF. The CDR3 DNA sequence: TGTGCCAGCAGCGTAGGGGGGGAGAAGGTCTACGAGCAGTACTTC.

This clone was picked up one time. This sequence joins TRBV18 and TRBJ1-5; TRBD1 is a possible D gene (5 bases). Germline CDR1 KGHSH, CDR2 LQKENI. The CDR3 length is 15 residues. V was cut by 4 bases and J by 6 bases, with 16 bases left in between. Written as DNA, the CDR3 is TGTGCCAGCTCACGGGCAGGGTGGGGTGCTCAGCCCCAGCATTTT. Protein product: CASSRAGWGAQPQHF.

The chain combines TRBV11-3 with TRBJ1-5, with a tentative D call TRBD1 (6 bases). CDR3 length equals 19 residues. Trimming cost V 1 base and J 1 base, with 20 bases left between them. Germline V CDR1 and CDR2: SGHNT, YENEEA. The CDR3 DNA follows: TGTGCCAGCAGCTTAGGGGGTCAGGGGAGAGGTCGAAGCAATCAGCCCCAGCATTTT. Translating it yields CASSLGGQGRGRSNQPQHF. The entire variable domain, with the rest obtained from reference TRBV11-3 and TRBJ1-5, is as follows: EAGVVQSPRYKIIEKKQPVAFWCNPISGHNTLYWYLQNLGQGPELLIRYENEEAVDDSQLPKDRFSAERLKGVDSTLKIQPAELGDSAVYLCASSLGGQGRGRSNQPQHFGDGTRLSIL.

The chain combines TRBV7-6 with TRBJ2-2, with 10 bases aligning to TRBD2. This CDR3 has 15 amino acids. The germline V gene encodes CDR1 SGHVS and CDR2 FNYEAQ. V was pared by 4 bases and J by 3 bases, with 2 bases of the junction left unmatched. The CDR3 sequence: CASSSGLADTGELFF. The CDR3 coding sequence is TGTGCCAGCAGCTCAGGACTAGCGGACACCGGGGAGCTGTTTTTT.

This sequence joins TRBV4-2 and TRBJ2-5; D remains unclear. The CDR3 has 15 amino acids. Trimming removed 0 bases at V and 3 bases at J, with 11 bases between. Per germline, CDR1 LGHNA and CDR2 YNFKEQ. This chain's CDR3 is CASSQDWASKETQYF. The CDR3 DNA reads as TGTGCCAGCAGCCAAGACTGGGCGAGTAAAGAGACCCAGTACTTC.

Only one count was recorded for this clone. CDR3 residues: CASSPPSGGGLYEQYF. The CDR3 DNA sequence: TGTGCCAGCTCACCACCATCCGGAGGGGGCCTCTACGAGCAGTACTTC. This rearrangement joins TRBV18 to TRBJ2-7; possibly TRBD1 for D (7 bases). Germline V lookup: CDR1 KGHSH, CDR2 LQKENI. V gave up 0 bases and J gave up 3 bases, with 15 bases separating them. The CDR3 spans 16 residues.

The J gene is TRBJ1-3, the V gene TRBV6-5, with a weak D call TRBD1 (5 bases). The CDR3 length is 14 residues. The germline CDR1 and CDR2 sequences are MNHEY and SVGAGI. V lost 7 bases to trimming and J lost 2 bases, with 12 bases between them. CDR3 sequence: CASIRGGAGNTIYF. The CDR3 coding sequence is TGTGCCAGCATTCGGGGGGGGGCTGGAAACACCATATATTTT.

The CDR3 DNA reads as TGTGCCAGCAGCTTGGTTGGGTGGGCTAGCCAAAAAACAGATACGCAGTATTTT. Protein: CASSLVGWASQKTDTQYF. This chain connects TRBV7-2 to TRBJ2-3; D possibly corresponds to TRBD2 (5 bases). The V gene lost 3 bases and the J gene lost 3 bases, with 22 bases spanning the gap. The CDR3 has 18 residues. Germline lookup yields CDR1 SGHTA and CDR2 FQGNSA.

The V gene is TRBV19, the J gene TRBJ1-1, with 9 bases identical to TRBD1. The length of the CDR3 is 14 residues. From germline, CDR1 is LNHDA and CDR2 SQIVND (reference sequence). The V segment lost 0 bases and the J segment 6 bases; nucleotides outside the gene matches: 2. For the CDR3, the DNA is TGTGCCAGTAGTATAGAGGGACAGGGTGCTGAAGCTTTCTTT. This translates into CASSIEGQGAEAFF. Full variable domain (outside the CDR3, taken from reference TRBV19 and TRBJ1-1): DGGITQSPKYLFRKEGQNVTLSCEQNLNHDAMYWYRQDPGQGLRLIYYSQIVNDFQKGDIAEGYSVSREKKESFPLTVTSAQKNPTAFYLCASSIEGQGAEAFFGQGTRLTVV.

This clone is a singleton in its sample. The chain joins TRBV4-1 to TRBJ2-1, with 7 bases aligning to TRBD2. CDR1 is MGHRA, CDR2 YSYEKL, per germline. V was clipped by 4 bases and J by 1 base; unmatched bases: 10. CDR3 length equals 17 residues. CDR3 coding DNA: TGCGCCAGCAGCCCGTGGGAAGCGGGGAGGTCCTACAATGAGCAGTTCTTC. Its translation is CASSPWEAGRSYNEQFF.

This clone has a handful of counts. This chain connects TRBV5-6 to TRBJ2-7, with TRBD2 identical over 7 bases. This CDR3 region has 13 residues. With 4 bases clipped from V and 5 bases from J, the junction kept 6 bases outside the gene matches. Per the germline V gene, CDR1 is SGHDT and CDR2 is YYEEEE. CDR3 in amino acids: CASSKLANDEQYF. The CDR3 nucleotides are TGTGCCAGCAGCAAACTAGCGAACGACGAGCAGTACTTC. The entire variable domain, with the rest obtained from reference TRBV5-6 and TRBJ2-7, is as follows: DAGVTQSPTHLIKTRGQQVTLRCSPKSGHDTVSWYQQALGQGPQFIFQYYEEEERQRGNFPDRFSGHQFPNYSSELNVNALLLGDSALYLCASSKLANDEQYFGPGTRLTVT.